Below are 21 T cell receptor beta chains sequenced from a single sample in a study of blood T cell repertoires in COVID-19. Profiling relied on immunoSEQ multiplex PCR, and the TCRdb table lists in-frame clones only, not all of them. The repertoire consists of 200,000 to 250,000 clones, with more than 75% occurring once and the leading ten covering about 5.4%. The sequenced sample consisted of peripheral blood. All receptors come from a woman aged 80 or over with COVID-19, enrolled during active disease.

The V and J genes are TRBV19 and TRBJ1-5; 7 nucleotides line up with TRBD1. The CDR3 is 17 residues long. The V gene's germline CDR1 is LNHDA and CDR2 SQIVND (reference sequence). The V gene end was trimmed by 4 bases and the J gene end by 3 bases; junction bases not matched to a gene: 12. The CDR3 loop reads CASSNPQGGRVNQPQHF. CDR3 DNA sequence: TGTGCCAGTAGTAATCCTCAGGGGGGAAGGGTCAATCAGCCCCAGCATTTT.

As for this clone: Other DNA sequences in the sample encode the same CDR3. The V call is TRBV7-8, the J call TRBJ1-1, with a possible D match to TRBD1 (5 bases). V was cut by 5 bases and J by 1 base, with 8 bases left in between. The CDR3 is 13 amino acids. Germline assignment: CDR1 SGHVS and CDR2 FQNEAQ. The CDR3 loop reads CASSLGRNTEAFF. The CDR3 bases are TGTGCCAGCAGCCTGGGGCGGAACACTGAAGCTTTCTTT. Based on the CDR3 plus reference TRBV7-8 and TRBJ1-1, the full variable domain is GAGVSQSPRYKVAKRGQDVALRCDPISGHVSLFWYQQALGQGPEFLTYFQNEAQLDKSGLPSDRFFAERPEGSVSTLKIQRTQQEDSAVYLCASSLGRNTEAFFGQGTRLTVV.

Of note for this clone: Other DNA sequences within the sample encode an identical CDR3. The CDR3 bases are TGTGCCAGCAGTGACAGGGTAGGTCAGCCCCAGCATTTT. Its protein product is CASSDRVGQPQHF. This rearrangement joins TRBV2 to TRBJ1-5; TRBD1 might be the D (5 bases). This CDR3 has 13 residues. V lost 3 bases to trimming and J lost 6 bases, with 9 bases between them. The germline CDR1 and CDR2 sequences are SNHLY and FYNNEI.

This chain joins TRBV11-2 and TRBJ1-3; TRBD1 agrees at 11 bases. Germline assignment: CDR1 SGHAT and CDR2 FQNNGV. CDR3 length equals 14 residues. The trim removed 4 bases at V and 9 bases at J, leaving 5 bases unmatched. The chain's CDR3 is CASSYGQGAGTIYF. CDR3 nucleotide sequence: TGTGCCAGCAGCTACGGACAGGGGGCCGGCACCATATATTTT. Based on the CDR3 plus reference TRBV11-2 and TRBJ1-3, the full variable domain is EAGVAQSPRYKIIEKRQSVAFWCNPISGHATLYWYQQILGQGPKLLIQFQNNGVVDDSQLPKDRFSAERLKGVDSTLKIQPAKLEDSAVYLCASSYGQGAGTIYFGEGSWLTVV.

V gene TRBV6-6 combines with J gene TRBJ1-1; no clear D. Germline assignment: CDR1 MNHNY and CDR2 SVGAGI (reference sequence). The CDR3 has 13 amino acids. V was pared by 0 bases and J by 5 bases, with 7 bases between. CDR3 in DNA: TGTGCCAGCAGTTACTCCGGAGAGACTGAAGCTTTCTTT. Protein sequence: CASSYSGETEAFF.

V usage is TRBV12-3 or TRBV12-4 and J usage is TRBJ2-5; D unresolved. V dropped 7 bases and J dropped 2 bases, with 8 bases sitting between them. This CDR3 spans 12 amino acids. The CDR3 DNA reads TGTGCCAGCACCATTGCGCAAGAGACCCAGTACTTC. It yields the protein CASTIAQETQYF.

CDR3 protein: CASSTRYNEQFF. For the CDR3, the DNA is TGTGCCAGTAGTACTAGATACAATGAGCAGTTCTTC. The chain recombines TRBV19 with TRBJ2-1; D remains ambiguous. The CDR3 covers 12 residues. Trimming removed 4 bases at V and 4 bases at J, with 5 bases between. Germline CDR1 and CDR2: LNHDA and SQIVND (reference sequence).

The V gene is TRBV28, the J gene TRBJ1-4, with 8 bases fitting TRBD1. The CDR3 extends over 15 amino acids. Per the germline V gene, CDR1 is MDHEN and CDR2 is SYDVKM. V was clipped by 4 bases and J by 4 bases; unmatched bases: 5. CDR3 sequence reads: CASSSRTGINEKLFF. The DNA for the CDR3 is TGTGCCAGCAGTTCCAGGACAGGGATTAATGAAAAACTGTTTTTT.

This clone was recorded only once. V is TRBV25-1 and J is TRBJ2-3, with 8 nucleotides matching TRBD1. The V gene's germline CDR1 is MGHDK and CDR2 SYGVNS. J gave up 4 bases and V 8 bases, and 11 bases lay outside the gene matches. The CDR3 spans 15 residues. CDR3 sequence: CASSTGTGGSDTQYF. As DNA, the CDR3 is TGTGCCAGCTCGACCGGGACAGGAGGATCAGATACGCAGTATTTT.

This chain's CDR3 is CASSPNPGQGHRAFF. DNA for the CDR3: TGCGCCAGCAGCCCTAATCCGGGACAGGGACATAGAGCTTTCTTT. This chain connects TRBV5-1 to TRBJ1-1; 9 bases line up with TRBD1. The ends lost 4 bases at V and 10 bases at J; junction bases unmatched: 14. CDR1 is SGHRS, CDR2 YFSETQ, per germline. This CDR3 comprises 15 residues.

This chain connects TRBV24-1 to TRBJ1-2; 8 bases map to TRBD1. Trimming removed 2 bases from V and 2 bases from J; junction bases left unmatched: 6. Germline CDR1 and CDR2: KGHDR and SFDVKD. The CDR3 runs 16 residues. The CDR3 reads CATSDSYRGENYGYTF. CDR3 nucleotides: TGTGCCACCAGTGATTCCTACAGGGGGGAGAACTATGGCTACACCTTC.

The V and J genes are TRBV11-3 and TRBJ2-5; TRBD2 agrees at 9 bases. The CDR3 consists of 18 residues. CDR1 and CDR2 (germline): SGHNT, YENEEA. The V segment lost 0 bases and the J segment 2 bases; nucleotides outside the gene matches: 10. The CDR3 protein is CASSLDLLAGGPQETQYF. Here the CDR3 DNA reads TGTGCCAGCAGCTTAGATCTCTTGGCGGGGGGGCCTCAAGAGACCCAGTACTTC. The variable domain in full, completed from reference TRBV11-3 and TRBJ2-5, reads EAGVVQSPRYKIIEKKQPVAFWCNPISGHNTLYWYLQNLGQGPELLIRYENEEAVDDSQLPKDRFSAERLKGVDSTLKIQPAELGDSAVYLCASSLDLLAGGPQETQYFGPGTRLLVL.

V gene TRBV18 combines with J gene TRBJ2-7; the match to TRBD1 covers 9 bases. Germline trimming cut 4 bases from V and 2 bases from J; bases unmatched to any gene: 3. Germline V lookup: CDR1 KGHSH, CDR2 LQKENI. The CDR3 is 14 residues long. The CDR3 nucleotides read TGTGCCAGCTCACTTGGACAGGGGACCTACGAGCAGTACTTC. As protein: CASSLGQGTYEQYF.

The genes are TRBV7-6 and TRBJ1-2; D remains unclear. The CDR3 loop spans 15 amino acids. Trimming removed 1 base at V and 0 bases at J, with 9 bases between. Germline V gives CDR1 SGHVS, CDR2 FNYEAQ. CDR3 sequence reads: CASSLGGQSNYGYTF. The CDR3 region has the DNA TGTGCCAGCAGCTTAGGTGGGCAGTCTAACTATGGCTACACCTTC.

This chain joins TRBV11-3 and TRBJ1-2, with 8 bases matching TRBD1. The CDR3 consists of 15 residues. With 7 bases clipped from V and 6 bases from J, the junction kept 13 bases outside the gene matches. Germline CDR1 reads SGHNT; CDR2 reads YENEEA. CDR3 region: CASTISQGARNGYTF. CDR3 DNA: TGTGCCAGCACCATAAGTCAGGGGGCCAGGAATGGCTACACCTTC. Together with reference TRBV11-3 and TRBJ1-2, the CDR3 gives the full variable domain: EAGVVQSPRYKIIEKKQPVAFWCNPISGHNTLYWYLQNLGQGPELLIRYENEEAVDDSQLPKDRFSAERLKGVDSTLKIQPAELGDSAVYLCASTISQGARNGYTFGSGTRLTVV.

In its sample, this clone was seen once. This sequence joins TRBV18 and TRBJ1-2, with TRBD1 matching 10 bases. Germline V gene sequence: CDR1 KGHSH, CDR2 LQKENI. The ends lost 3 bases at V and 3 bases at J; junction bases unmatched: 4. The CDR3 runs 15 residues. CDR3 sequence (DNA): TGTGCCAGCTCACCTCTCGGACAGGGGGACTATGGCTACACCTTC. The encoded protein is CASSPLGQGDYGYTF.

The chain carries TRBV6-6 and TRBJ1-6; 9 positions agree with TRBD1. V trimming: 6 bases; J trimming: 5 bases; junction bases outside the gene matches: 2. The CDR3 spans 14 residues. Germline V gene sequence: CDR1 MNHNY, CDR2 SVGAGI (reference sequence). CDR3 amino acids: CASRGQGNNSPLHF. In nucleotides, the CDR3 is TGTGCCAGCAGGGGACAGGGAAATAATTCACCCCTCCACTTT.

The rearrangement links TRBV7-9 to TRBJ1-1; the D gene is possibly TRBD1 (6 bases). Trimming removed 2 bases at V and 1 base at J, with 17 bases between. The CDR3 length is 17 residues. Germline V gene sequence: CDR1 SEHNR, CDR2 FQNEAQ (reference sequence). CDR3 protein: CASSLNTGLTRNTEAFF. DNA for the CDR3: TGTGCCAGCAGCTTAAATACAGGGCTGACGCGGAACACTGAAGCTTTCTTT.

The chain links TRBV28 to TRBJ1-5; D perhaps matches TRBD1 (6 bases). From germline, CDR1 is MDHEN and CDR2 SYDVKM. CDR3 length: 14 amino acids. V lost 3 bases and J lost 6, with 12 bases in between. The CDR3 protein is CASSFGQGSQPQHF. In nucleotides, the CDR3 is TGTGCCAGCAGTTTCGGGCAGGGGAGTCAGCCCCAGCATTTT.

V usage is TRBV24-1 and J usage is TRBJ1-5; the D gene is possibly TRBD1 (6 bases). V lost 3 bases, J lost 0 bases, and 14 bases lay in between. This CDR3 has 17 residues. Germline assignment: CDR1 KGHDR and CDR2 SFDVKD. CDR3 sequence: CATSDTRTDYSNQPQHF. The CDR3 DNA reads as TGTGCCACCAGTGATACCCGGACAGACTATAGCAATCAGCCCCAGCATTTT.

CDR3 DNA: TGTGCCAGCAGCCCCGGACGGAGACAGGGAACTGAAGCTTTCTTT. It specifies CASSPGRRQGTEAFF. This chain uses TRBV3-1 (or the pseudogene TRBV3-2) with TRBJ1-1, with TRBD1 matching over 7 bases. V dropped 4 bases and J dropped 5; count of bases not matched to a gene: 10. The CDR3 totals 15 residues. CDR1 and CDR2 from the germline V gene are LGHDT and YNNKEL (reference sequence).